Listed here are 31 T cell receptor beta chains from one sample, sequenced in a study of control samples from healthy donors and cancer patients. Libraries were prepared by immunoSEQ multiplex PCR; TCRdb keeps only in-frame clonotypes and omits some of them. The sample has around 160,000 clones; under 95% are singletons. The sequencing input was blood. These receptors originate from a man aged 18 to 35 in good health.

J is TRBJ2-4 and V is TRBV6-1, with 9 positions matching TRBD1. The CDR3 runs to 16 residues. Looked up from germline, CDR1 is MNHNS and CDR2 is SASEGT. The V segment lost 0 bases and the J segment 7 bases; nucleotides outside the gene matches: 7. The CDR3 spells CASSEAQGTGRNIQYF. The CDR3 DNA reads as TGTGCCAGCAGTGAAGCGCAGGGGACAGGGAGGAACATTCAGTACTTC.

The CDR3 nucleotides read TGTGCCACCAGTGATACCGGGGCTCAAGAGACCCAGTACTTC. Protein: CATSDTGAQETQYF. The V and J genes are TRBV24-1 and TRBJ2-5; either TRBD1 or TRBD2 may supply D (5 bases each). This CDR3 has 14 amino acids. Trimming cost V 3 bases and J 2 bases, with 9 bases left between them. The germline gives CDR1 KGHDR, CDR2 SFDVKD.

The rearrangement links TRBV10-1 to TRBJ2-2, with 8 bases lining up with TRBD1. The CDR3 has 16 residues. Germline CDR1 reads WNHNN; CDR2 reads SYGVQD (reference sequence). V lost 4 bases and J lost 6; bases outside the gene matches: 10. CDR3 nucleotide sequence: TGCGCCAGCAGTGTCAGGGGGCGCGAGGTCCCCGGGGAGCTGTTTTTT. It translates to CASSVRGREVPGELFF.

The chain links TRBV6-5 to TRBJ2-1, with D unresolved. Germline CDR1 reads MNHEY; CDR2 reads SVGAGI. V lost 0 bases to trimming and J lost 6 bases, with 6 bases between them. CDR3 length equals 13 residues. CDR3 nucleotides: TGTGCCAGCAGTTACTCTACCGGCAATGAGCAGTTCTTC. It yields the protein CASSYSTGNEQFF.

The CDR3 region is CASSEWGGTGTEAFF. The CDR3 DNA is TGTGCCAGCAGTGAATGGGGCGGAACCGGGACTGAAGCTTTCTTT. The rearrangement uses TRBV2 and TRBJ1-1, with D possibly TRBD1 on 5 matching bases. There are 15 residues in the CDR3. V was cut by 2 bases and J by 5 bases, with 15 bases left in between. The germline CDR1 and CDR2 sequences are SNHLY and FYNNEI.

CDR3 nucleotide sequence: TGTGCCAGCTACCGGCGGGAGGGGGAAATCTACGAGCAGTACTTC. Its translation: CASYRREGEIYEQYF. The chain is built from TRBV11-2 and TRBJ2-7; TRBD2 matches 9 bases. V lost 8 bases, J lost 3 bases, and 11 bases stayed unmatched. This CDR3 spans 15 amino acids. Germline loops: CDR1 SGHAT, CDR2 FQNNGV.

The V gene is TRBV4-1, the J gene TRBJ2-7, with D perhaps TRBD1 or TRBD2 (5 bases each). Germline V CDR1 and CDR2: MGHRA, YSYEKL. The CDR3 is 13 residues long. Trimming stripped 0 bases from V and 5 bases from J, with 8 bases between. CDR3 nucleotide sequence: TGCGCCAGCAGCCAAGAACGAGGGGACGAGCAGTACTTC. Protein sequence: CASSQERGDEQYF.

The V and J genes are TRBV9 and TRBJ1-3; D ambiguous. The ends were cut back, 0 bases at V and 2 bases at J, with 15 bases in the middle. The CDR3 spans 17 residues. Germline lookup yields CDR1 SGDLS and CDR2 YYNGEE. CDR3 region: CASSVAHPQEPGNTIYF. CDR3 DNA sequence: TGTGCCAGCAGCGTAGCCCACCCCCAGGAGCCTGGAAACACCATATATTTT.

V usage is TRBV27 and J usage is TRBJ2-7; 9 nucleotides align to TRBD1. Germline V gives CDR1 MNHEY, CDR2 SMNVEV (reference sequence). The CDR3 is 15 residues long. Trimming took 5 bases from V and 2 from J; bases not matched to a gene: 7. CDR3 sequence: CASSITGTGTYEQYF. The DNA of the CDR3 is TGTGCCAGCAGTATAACCGGGACAGGGACCTACGAGCAGTACTTC.

J is TRBJ1-2 and V is TRBV10-2, with 9 bases that match TRBD1. Germline trimming cut 7 bases from V and 0 bases from J; bases unmatched to any gene: 6. CDR3 length: 15 residues. Germline V CDR1 and CDR2: WSHSY, SAAADI. CDR3 DNA: TGCGCCAGCAAGCTAGGGACAGGGCCTAACTATGGCTACACCTTC. It is translated as CASKLGTGPNYGYTF.

The gene calls are TRBV28 and TRBJ2-5; TRBD1 might be the D (6 bases). Germline lookup yields CDR1 MDHEN and CDR2 SYDVKM. The CDR3 loop spans 15 amino acids. Trimming took 5 bases from V and 2 from J, leaving 15 bases between them. The CDR3 nucleotides are TGTGCCAGCAGTCCGCCGGACAGCACTCAAGAGACCCAGTACTTC. The encoded protein is CASSPPDSTQETQYF.

Only a few counts were recorded for this clone. The chain has TRBV11-2 and TRBJ2-1; 10 bases are a match to TRBD2. CDR3 length equals 16 residues. Germline lookup yields CDR1 SGHAT and CDR2 FQNNGV. V shed 4 bases, J shed 6 bases, and the junction held 9 bases outside the gene matches. CDR3 loop: CASSYLLLAGVNEQFF. The CDR3 nucleotides are TGTGCCAGCAGCTACTTGCTTCTAGCGGGAGTCAATGAGCAGTTCTTC. Full variable domain (remainder filled in from reference TRBV11-2 and TRBJ2-1): EAGVAQSPRYKIIEKRQSVAFWCNPISGHATLYWYQQILGQGPKLLIQFQNNGVVDDSQLPKDRFSAERLKGVDSTLKIQPAKLEDSAVYLCASSYLLLAGVNEQFFGPGTRLTVL.

This CDR3 reads CASSPTGDEQFF. The CDR3 nucleotides read TGTGCCAGCTCACCGACAGGGGATGAGCAGTTCTTC. The rearrangement joins TRBV18 to TRBJ2-1, with 8 bases that match TRBD1. CDR1 KGHSH and CDR2 LQKENI come from the germline V gene. The V segment lost 3 bases and the J segment 8 bases; nucleotides outside the gene matches: 0. CDR3 length: 12 amino acids.

The chain employs TRBV7-3 and TRBJ1-6, with a possible D match to TRBD1 (5 bases). The CDR3 length is 14 residues. Germline V gene data show CDR1 as SGHTA and CDR2 as FQGTGA. V was cut by 2 bases and J by 9 bases, with 11 bases left in between. This CDR3 is CASSLGGKGSPLHF. In DNA, the CDR3 is TGTGCCAGCAGCTTAGGGGGGAAAGGTTCACCCCTCCACTTT.

The rearrangement links TRBV19 to TRBJ1-4, with 10 nucleotides matching TRBD1. Germline values: CDR1 LNHDA, CDR2 SQIVND (reference sequence). Unmatched junction bases numbered 9, after V lost 11 bases and J lost 0 bases. This CDR3 has 16 residues. The CDR3 here is CASCETGGATNEKLFF. The CDR3 DNA reads TGTGCCTCATGCGAGACAGGGGGCGCAACTAATGAAAAACTGTTTTTT.

The CDR3 loop is CASSSRQDGQPQHF. The DNA of the CDR3 is TGTGCCAGCAGCTCGAGACAGGACGGACAGCCCCAGCATTTT. The gene calls are TRBV7-2 and TRBJ1-5, with D possibly matching TRBD1 (6 bases). The CDR3 spans 14 residues. The V end was cut by 4 bases, the J end by 7 bases, with 14 bases between. CDR1 and CDR2 from the germline V gene are SGHTA and FQGNSA.

The genes are TRBV7-9 and TRBJ1-1; unclear D gene. From germline, CDR1 is SEHNR and CDR2 FQNEAQ (reference sequence). V shed 0 bases and J shed 2 bases, with 7 bases lying between them. CDR3 length equals 14 residues. CDR3 in DNA: TGTGCCAGCAGCTTAGCAGGCAGTAACACTGAAGCTTTCTTT. As protein: CASSLAGSNTEAFF.

The V and J genes are TRBV10-3 and TRBJ2-1, with TRBD1 identical over 7 bases. The CDR3 sequence is 13 residues long. From germline, CDR1 is ENHRY and CDR2 SYGVKD. V was pared by 8 bases and J by 7 bases, with 8 bases of the junction left unmatched. The chain's CDR3 is CAILPDRSNEQFF. The CDR3 coding sequence is TGTGCCATCCTGCCGGACAGGTCGAATGAGCAGTTCTTC.

As for this clone: A junction end diverges from the germline sequence, so it may reflect a read error. The chain carries TRBV2 and TRBJ1-4; D gene uncertain. Per germline, CDR1 SNHLY and CDR2 FYNNEI. The CDR3 is made up of 14 amino acids. The chain's CDR3 is CATSGSQLNGKLFF. CDR3 DNA sequence: TGTGCCACCTCGGGATCTCAACTGAATGGAAAACTGTTTTTT.

V is TRBV4-1 and J is TRBJ1-2, with 8 bases lining up with TRBD1. Germline V gene sequence: CDR1 MGHRA, CDR2 YSYEKL. The CDR3 runs 16 residues. Losses at the gene ends were 3 bases for V and 7 bases for J; bases not matched to a gene: 13. The chain's CDR3 is CASSQDPQDRVRGYTF. The DNA of the CDR3 is TGCGCCAGCAGCCAGGATCCCCAGGACAGGGTTCGTGGCTACACCTTC.

The chain couples TRBV4-3 to TRBJ1-1; D is ambiguous. Trimming pared 3 bases from V and 2 bases from J, leaving 10 bases between. The CDR3 totals 14 residues. Germline V CDR1 and CDR2: LGHNA, YSLEER. CDR3 DNA sequence: TGCGCCAGCAGCCAGGGTGTCTACAACACTGAAGCTTTCTTT. Its protein product is CASSQGVYNTEAFF.

The J gene is TRBJ2-7, the V gene TRBV6-2 or TRBV6-3; 8 bases are shared with TRBD1. CDR3 length equals 14 residues. In germline, CDR1 is MNHEY, CDR2 SVGEGT. The trim removed 6 bases at V and 4 bases at J, leaving 8 bases unmatched. The CDR3 DNA is TGTGCCAGCAGCCACCGACAGGGGTTATACGAGCAGTACTTC. It is translated as CASSHRQGLYEQYF.

CDR3 DNA sequence: TGTGCCAGCAGCTTAAGGTCGGGGGGGATCCTCTCCGGGGAGCTGTTTTTT. This codes for CASSLRSGGILSGELFF. V and J are TRBV11-2 and TRBJ2-2; 8 nucleotides align to TRBD2. CDR3 length: 17 amino acids. Germline assignment: CDR1 SGHAT and CDR2 FQNNGV. V dropped 2 bases and J dropped 6; count of bases not matched to a gene: 11. The full variable domain, rest sourced from reference TRBV11-2 and TRBJ2-2, is EAGVAQSPRYKIIEKRQSVAFWCNPISGHATLYWYQQILGQGPKLLIQFQNNGVVDDSQLPKDRFSAERLKGVDSTLKIQPAKLEDSAVYLCASSLRSGGILSGELFFGEGSRLTVL.

The chain employs TRBV29-1 and TRBJ2-7; 8 positions agree with TRBD2. The CDR3 has 12 residues. From germline, CDR1 is SQVTM and CDR2 ANQGSEA. V dropped 4 bases and J dropped 6; count of bases not matched to a gene: 5. The CDR3 sequence: CSVASGYGEQYF. In DNA, the CDR3 is TGCAGCGTTGCTAGCGGGTATGGCGAGCAGTACTTC.

The rearrangement links TRBV10-3 to TRBJ2-3; D is tentatively TRBD1 or TRBD2 (6 bases each). The CDR3 runs 17 residues. Trimming removed 0 bases at V and 8 bases at J, with 21 bases between. From germline, CDR1 is ENHRY and CDR2 SYGVKD. CDR3 sequence reads: CAISESVGGKGGSTQYF. The CDR3 DNA reads TGTGCCATCAGTGAGTCCGTAGGCGGGAAGGGGGGATCTACGCAGTATTTT.

The chain carries TRBV11-2 and TRBJ1-2; D perhaps matches TRBD1 (6 bases). CDR1 is SGHAT, CDR2 FQNNGV, per germline. The CDR3 extends over 14 amino acids. Trimming shortened V by 1 base and J by 3 bases, and 9 bases separated the two germline ends. The chain's CDR3 is CASSLGGQYYGYTF. CDR3 in DNA: TGTGCCAGCAGCTTAGGGGGGCAGTACTATGGCTACACCTTC. Filled out from reference TRBV11-2 and TRBJ1-2, the complete variable domain reads EAGVAQSPRYKIIEKRQSVAFWCNPISGHATLYWYQQILGQGPKLLIQFQNNGVVDDSQLPKDRFSAERLKGVDSTLKIQPAKLEDSAVYLCASSLGGQYYGYTFGSGTRLTVV.

The genes are TRBV7-2 and TRBJ2-7, with D unclear. Germline CDR1 reads SGHTA; CDR2 reads FQGNSA. This CDR3 has 14 residues. The ends were cut back, 5 bases at V and 2 bases at J, with 13 bases in the middle. The CDR3 sequence is CASSPLDSPYEQYF. DNA for the CDR3: TGTGCCAGCAGCCCGCTTGATTCTCCCTACGAGCAGTACTTC.

This clone was found once. This chain links TRBV3-1 (or the pseudogene TRBV3-2) with TRBJ1-2, with TRBD1 matching 8 bases. Germline-derived CDR1 and CDR2 are LGHDT and YNNKEL (reference sequence). V was pared by 1 base and J by 3 bases, with 4 bases of the junction left unmatched. CDR3 length: 15 residues. CDR3 nucleotides: TGTGCCAGCAGCCAAGGATTGACAGGGGACTATGGCTACACCTTC. It yields the protein CASSQGLTGDYGYTF.

The CDR3 reads CASSLVQGGSREQYF. Written as DNA, the CDR3 is TGTGCCAGCAGCTTAGTGCAGGGTGGAAGTCGCGAGCAGTACTTC. V usage is TRBV7-8 and J usage is TRBJ2-7, with D possibly TRBD1 on 5 matching bases. V was clipped by 1 base and J by 6 bases, with 16 bases between them. Germline values: CDR1 SGHVS, CDR2 FQNEAQ. The CDR3 covers 15 residues.

J is TRBJ2-3 and V is TRBV27, with TRBD2 matching 16 bases. The CDR3 loop spans 15 amino acids. Germline V gene sequence: CDR1 MNHEY, CDR2 SMNVEV (reference sequence). V lost 5 bases to trimming and J lost 4 bases; unmatched junction nucleotides: 0. CDR3 sequence (DNA): TGTGCCAGCAGTGGGACTAGCGGGAGGGCAGATACGCAGTATTTT. This sequence encodes CASSGTSGRADTQYF.

This clone appeared a few times. The chain uses TRBV7-6 and TRBJ1-3; no clear D gene. V shed 1 base and J shed 4 bases, with 14 bases lying between them. Germline CDR1 SGHVS, CDR2 FNYEAQ. The CDR3 is 16 amino acids. As DNA, the CDR3 is TGTGCCAGCAGCTTAGGAGGGCCTCTGGGAGGAAACACCATATATTTT. This encodes CASSLGGPLGGNTIYF.